This record covers a single T cell receptor beta chain. Trimming took 6 bases from V and 3 from J, leaving 14 bases between them. Germline CDR1 and CDR2: SQVTM and ANQGSEA. The CDR3 loop spans 13 amino acids. Produced via immunoSEQ multiplex PCR; TCRdb's table is partial and in-frame only. The sample gives about 380,000 clones, around 95% of which show up once; approximately 0.018% is in the top ten. The data were obtained in a study of shared T cell receptors in the human thymus. The sample comprised thymocytes. This rearrangement joins TRBV29-1 to TRBJ2-5, with D possibly called TRBD1 or TRBD2 (5 bases each). The source of this sequence is a human donor. As DNA, the CDR3 is TGCAGCGTACGTATGGGGGAGAAAGAGACCCAGTACTTC. Protein product: CSVRMGEKETQYF.